The TCR beta chain described here comes from a study of technical replicates of blood from a few donors (dated by TCRdb to between 2016 and 2019). The library relied on the immunoSEQ multiplex PCR assay. Not all clones reach the TCRdb copy of this immuneACCESS table, which keeps in-frame sequences only. Checked studies attribute under half of the gap to unresolved V genes and leave the rest unexplained. A total of around 90,000 clones appear in this sample, 94% of them only once. The ten biggest clones cover 0.25% of the sample. To note about this clone: The clone's antigen remains unknown. One base away there is no much larger clone; base qualities are not given.

The sample taken for sequencing was T cells isolated from PBMCs. The sequence was collected from a human donor in good health.

The DNA is as follows: TGTGTAGTGATGGTAGCGGGGGAAGATACGCAGTATTTT. Its amino acids are CVVMVAGEDTQYF. The chain employs TRBV7-8 and TRBJ2-3, with 9 bases in between that match TRBD2. The CDR3 numbers 13 residues from cysteine through phenylalanine. Only the CDR3 portion is preserved as DNA: 39 bases, with reading frame beginning at the first base. CDR1 and CDR2 (SGHVS, FQNEAQ) derive from the germline V gene.